This TCR beta chain was identified during a study of blood T cell repertoires in COVID-19. Whole-study context: The samples span acute and convalescent COVID-19 from the United States, Italy and Spain. Sources were T cells, B-cell-depleted T cells, or PBMCs; the material itself was cDNA or gDNA.

Original processing notes: Amplified reference gene primers provided the basis for estimating nucleated cell counts. Produced via immunoSEQ multiplex PCR; TCRdb's table is partial and in-frame only. D and trimming come from the DNA, and the V and J calls and clone size come from that table. The data hold around 340,000 clones, with around 83% observed a single time. Germline-derived CDR1 and CDR2 are SQVTM and ANQGSEA. This CDR3 has 12 residues. Trimming removed 1 base at V and 11 bases at J, with 14 bases between. This sequence was found in a young man with active or convalescent COVID-19. This chain connects TRBV29-1 to TRBJ1-1; a possible D gene is TRBD1 (5 bases). Sequencing was performed on peripheral blood. For the CDR3, the DNA is TGCAGCGTTGAAGTGGGCAGGGCGAGCGCTTTCTTT. Translating it yields CSVEVGRASAFF.